This T cell receptor beta chain is from a study of PD-1 blockade in classical Hodgkin lymphoma. Study in general: Nivolumab 3 mg/kg was given intravenously every 2 weeks. General study points: TCR diversity rose significantly by C4D1 in CD4+ but not CD8+ cells.

Time point described: cycle 4 day 1 (C4D1), after about 6 weeks of nivolumab. Exposure to brentuximab vedotin varied, and each patient had relapsed following autologous stem cell transplantation. Best overall response was complete response, partial response or progressive disease in these relapsed/refractory classical Hodgkin lymphoma patients. Concerning this clone itself: Its antigen is undetermined.

Clones were sequenced by immunoSEQ multiplex PCR, and TCRdb holds only the in-frame ones, with some missing. The sample records about 85,000 clones, over 75% being singletons. This CDR3 region has 16 residues. Trimming pared 1 base from V and 6 bases from J, leaving 18 bases between. Germline CDR1 reads MDHEN; CDR2 reads SYDVKM. The sequenced sample was peripheral blood mononuclear cells (PBMCs), obtained before the fourth cycle of nivolumab. The sequence came from a human donor with classical Hodgkin lymphoma. V is TRBV28 and J is TRBJ1-2, with D possibly matching TRBD1 (5 bases). CDR3 residues: CASSLSEGPTGDGYTF. Written as DNA, the CDR3 is TGTGCCAGCAGTTTATCGGAGGGACCTACGGGGGATGGCTACACCTTC.